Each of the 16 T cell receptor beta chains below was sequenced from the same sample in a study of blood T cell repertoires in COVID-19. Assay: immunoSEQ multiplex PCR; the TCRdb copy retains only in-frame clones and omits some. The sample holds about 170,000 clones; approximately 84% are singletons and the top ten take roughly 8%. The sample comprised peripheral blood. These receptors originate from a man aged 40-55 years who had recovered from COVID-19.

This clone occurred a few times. CDR3 DNA: TGTGCCAGCAGCTTTTTTACAAGCAATCAGCCCCAGCATTTT. This translates into CASSFFTSNQPQHF. The rearrangement links TRBV5-5 to TRBJ1-5, with D uncertain. With 2 bases removed from V and 1 base from J, the gap between germline ends came to 7 bases. CDR1 SGHKS and CDR2 YYEKEE come from the germline V gene (reference sequence). The CDR3 is made up of 14 amino acids.

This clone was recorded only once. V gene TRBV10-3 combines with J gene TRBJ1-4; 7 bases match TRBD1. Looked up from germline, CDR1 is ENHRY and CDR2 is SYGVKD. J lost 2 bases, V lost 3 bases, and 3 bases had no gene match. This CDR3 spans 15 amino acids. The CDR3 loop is CAISEGGVTNEKLFF. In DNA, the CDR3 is TGTGCCATCAGTGAAGGGGGCGTGACTAATGAAAAACTGTTTTTT.

CDR3 in amino acids: CATRAMVNTGELFF. CDR3 DNA: TGTGCCACCCGAGCGATGGTGAACACCGGGGAGCTGTTTTTT. The J gene is TRBJ2-2, the V gene TRBV15; D ambiguous. This CDR3 has 14 residues. The V gene lost 8 bases and the J gene lost 1 base, with 11 bases spanning the gap. Germline V lookup: CDR1 LNHNV, CDR2 YYDKDF (reference sequence). Full variable domain (missing parts from reference TRBV15 and TRBJ2-2): DAMVIQNPRYQVTQFGKPVTLSCSQTLNHNVMYWYQQKSSQAPKLLFHYYDKDFNNEADTPDNFQSRRPNTSFCFLDIRSPGLGDTAMYLCATRAMVNTGELFFGEGSRLTVL.

As DNA, the CDR3 is TGTGCCAGCGCGACTGAACTCGAGCAGTACTTC. Protein: CASATELEQYF. This chain joins TRBV21-1 and TRBJ2-7; TRBD2 reflects the table's D call only, with no check against the DNA. TRBV21-1 is a pseudogene locus. The CDR3 spans 11 residues.

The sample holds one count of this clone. The CDR3 is CASSSRPLAGADTQYF. The CDR3, as DNA: TGTGCCAGCAGCTCGAGGCCACTAGCGGGGGCAGATACGCAGTATTTT. The gene calls are TRBV7-2 and TRBJ2-3; 11 bases fit TRBD2. V gave up 4 bases and J gave up 4 bases; unmatched junction bases: 7. Germline CDR1 and CDR2: SGHTA and FQGNSA. CDR3 length: 16 residues.

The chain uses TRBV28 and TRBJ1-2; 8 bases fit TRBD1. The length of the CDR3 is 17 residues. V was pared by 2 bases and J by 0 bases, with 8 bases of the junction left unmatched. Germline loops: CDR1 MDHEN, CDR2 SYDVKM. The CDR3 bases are TGTGCCAGCAGTTTACCCGGGACAGGAGCCCCTAACTATGGCTACACCTTC. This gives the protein CASSLPGTGAPNYGYTF.

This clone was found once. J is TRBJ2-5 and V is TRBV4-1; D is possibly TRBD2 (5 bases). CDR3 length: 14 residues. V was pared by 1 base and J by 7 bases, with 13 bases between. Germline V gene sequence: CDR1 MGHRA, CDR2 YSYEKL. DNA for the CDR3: TGCGCCAGCAGCCAAGGCGGGCAGTCCGGGACCCAGTACTTC. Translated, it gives CASSQGGQSGTQYF.

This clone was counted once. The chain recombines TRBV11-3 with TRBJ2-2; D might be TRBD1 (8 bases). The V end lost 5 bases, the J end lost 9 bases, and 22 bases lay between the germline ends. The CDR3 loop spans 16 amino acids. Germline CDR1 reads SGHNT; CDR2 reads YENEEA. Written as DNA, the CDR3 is TGTGCCAGCAGCACAAGGACAGGGAGGGGTAAACGGGAGCTGTTTTTT. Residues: CASSTRTGRGKRELFF.

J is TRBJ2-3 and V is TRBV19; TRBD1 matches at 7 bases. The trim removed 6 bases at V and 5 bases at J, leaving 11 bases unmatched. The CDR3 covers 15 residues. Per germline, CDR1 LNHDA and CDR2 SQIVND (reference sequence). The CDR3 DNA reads TGTGCCAGTAGCCGATCAGACAGGGTGGTAGATACGCAGTATTTT. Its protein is CASSRSDRVVDTQYF.

The CDR3 is CASSYRHAEAFF. In nucleotides, the CDR3 is TGTGCCAGCAGTTACCGACACGCTGAAGCTTTCTTT. The chain carries TRBV6-2 or TRBV6-3 and TRBJ1-1; no clear D gene. The CDR3 consists of 12 residues. Germline-derived CDR1 and CDR2 are MNHEY and SVGEGT. Between the trimmed V and J ends, which lost 2 bases and 6 bases, there was a span of 7 bases.

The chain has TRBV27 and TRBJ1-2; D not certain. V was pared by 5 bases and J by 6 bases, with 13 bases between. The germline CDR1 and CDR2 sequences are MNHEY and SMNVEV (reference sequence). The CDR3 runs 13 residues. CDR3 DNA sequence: TGTGCCAGCAGTCCAATTTCGGGGAATGGCTACACCTTC. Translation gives CASSPISGNGYTF.

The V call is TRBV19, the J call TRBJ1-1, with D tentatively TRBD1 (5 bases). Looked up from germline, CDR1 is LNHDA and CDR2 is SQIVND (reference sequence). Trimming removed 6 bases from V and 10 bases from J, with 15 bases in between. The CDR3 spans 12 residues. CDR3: CASRPSQGGAFF. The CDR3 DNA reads TGTGCCAGTAGACCCTCCCAGGGTGGAGCTTTCTTT.

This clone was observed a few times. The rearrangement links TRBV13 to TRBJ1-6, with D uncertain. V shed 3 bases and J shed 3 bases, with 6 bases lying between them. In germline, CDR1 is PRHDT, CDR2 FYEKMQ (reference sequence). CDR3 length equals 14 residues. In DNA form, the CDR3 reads TGTGCCAGCAGCTTCGGGGACTATAATTCACCCCTCCACTTT. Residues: CASSFGDYNSPLHF.

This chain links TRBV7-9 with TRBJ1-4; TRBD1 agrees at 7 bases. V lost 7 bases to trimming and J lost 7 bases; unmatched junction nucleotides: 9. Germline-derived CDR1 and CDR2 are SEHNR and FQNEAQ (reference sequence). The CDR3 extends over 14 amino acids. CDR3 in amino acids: CASTPDRPTEKLFF. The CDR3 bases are TGTGCCAGCACCCCGGACAGGCCTACTGAAAAACTGTTTTTT.

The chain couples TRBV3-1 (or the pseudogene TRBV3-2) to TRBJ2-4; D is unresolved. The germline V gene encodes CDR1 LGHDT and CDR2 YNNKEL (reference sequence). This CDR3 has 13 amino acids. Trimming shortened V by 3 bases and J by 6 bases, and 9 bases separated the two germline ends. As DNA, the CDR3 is TGTGCCAGCAGCCATTATCCCGGAAACATTCAGTACTTC. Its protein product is CASSHYPGNIQYF.

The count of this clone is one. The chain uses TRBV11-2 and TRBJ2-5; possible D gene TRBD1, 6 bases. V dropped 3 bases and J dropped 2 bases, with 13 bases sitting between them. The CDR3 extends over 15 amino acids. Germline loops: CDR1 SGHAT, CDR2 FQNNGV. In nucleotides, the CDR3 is TGTGCCAGCAGCTTCGCAAGACAGGAACAAGAGACCCAGTACTTC. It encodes CASSFARQEQETQYF.